This TCR beta chain came from a study of control samples from healthy donors and cancer patients. This clone was seen just once. Here immunoSEQ multiplex PCR was the method, and the copy in TCRdb shows in-frame clones only, minus some. The profile shows approximately 100,000 clones, roughly 90% of them singletons. V lost 6 bases, J lost 2 bases, and 8 bases lay in between. This CDR3 is 13 amino acids long. Germline CDR1 reads SEHNR; CDR2 reads FQNEAQ (reference sequence). The V and J genes are TRBV7-9 and TRBJ2-1, with D possibly TRBD2 on 5 matching bases. The TCR was taken from a man aged 30 to 39 in good health. The sequencing sample was made of blood. The chain's CDR3 is CASREDPYNEQFF. In DNA, the CDR3 is TGTGCCAGCAGGGAGGACCCCTACAATGAGCAGTTCTTC. The entire variable domain, with the rest obtained from reference TRBV7-9 and TRBJ2-1, is as follows: DTGVSQNPRHKITKRGQNVTFRCDPISEHNRLYWYRQTLGQGPEFLTYFQNEAQLEKSRLLSDRFSAERPKGSFSTLEIQRTEQGDSAMYLCASREDPYNEQFFGPGTRLTVL.